Ten or more counts support the clone carrying this TCR beta chain. This entry comes from a study of T cells in Graves' hyperthyroidism and ophthalmopathy. With 1 base removed from V and 1 base from J, the gap between germline ends came to 7 bases. From germline, CDR1 is DFQATT and CDR2 SNEGSKA (reference sequence). This CDR3 comprises 13 residues. Orbital computed tomography, thyroid ultrasound, serum thyroxine and TRAb, and clinical symptoms together informed the diagnoses. What was amplified from RNA transcripts were TCR beta CDR3 regions. The TCR CDR3 first-round RT-PCR relied on the HTBI primer set. TCRdb fed the multiplex PCR reads into MiXCR, producing one record per CDR3 protein. The table records 500,000 to 750,000 distinct CDR3 sequences, 46% of them present only once.

This receptor was obtained from a woman between 18 and 29 years old with Graves' hyperthyroidism. This sequence joins TRBV20-1 and TRBJ1-1; D unclear. The sample taken for sequencing was peripheral blood or thyroid tissue (not recorded which). The DNA for the CDR3 is TGCAGTGCTAGAGGTAGAAGGAACACTGAAGCTTTCTTT. This translates into CSARGRRNTEAFF.